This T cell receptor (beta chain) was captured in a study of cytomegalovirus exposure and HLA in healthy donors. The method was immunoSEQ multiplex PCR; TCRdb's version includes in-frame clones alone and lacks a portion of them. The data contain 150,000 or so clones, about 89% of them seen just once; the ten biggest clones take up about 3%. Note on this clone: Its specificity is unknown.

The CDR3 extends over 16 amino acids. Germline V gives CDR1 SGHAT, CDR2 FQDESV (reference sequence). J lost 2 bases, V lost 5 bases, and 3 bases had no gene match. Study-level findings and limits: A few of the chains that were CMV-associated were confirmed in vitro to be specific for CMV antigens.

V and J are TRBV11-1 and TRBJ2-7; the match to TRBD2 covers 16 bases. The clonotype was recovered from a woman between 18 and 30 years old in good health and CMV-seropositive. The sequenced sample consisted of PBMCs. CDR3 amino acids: CASSGGTSGRAYEQYF. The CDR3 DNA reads TGTGCCAGCAGCGGAGGGACTAGCGGGAGGGCCTACGAGCAGTACTTC. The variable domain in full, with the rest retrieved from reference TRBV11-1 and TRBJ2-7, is EAEVAQSPRYKITEKSQAVAFWCDPISGHATLYWYRQILGQGPELLVQFQDESVVDDSQLPKDRFSAERLKGVDSTLKIQPAELGDSAMYLCASSGGTSGRAYEQYFGPGTRLTVT.